Listed below are T cell receptor beta chains from one sample, sequenced in a study of cytomegalovirus exposure and HLA in healthy donors. TCRdb's table, derived via immunoSEQ multiplex PCR, lists solely in-frame clones and lacks some. The data hold fewer than 80,000 clones, with 65% to 75% observed a single time. Sequencing was done on a sample of PBMCs. The receptors come from a woman aged 55-69 years in good health and CMV-seropositive. CDR3s include the opening cysteine and the closing phenylalanine or tryptophan. Fields, in order: J gene, V gene, D gene, clone size, CDR3 DNA, CDR3 protein. The D gene is left open where the match is weak. Expanded clones are given a class, and other clones once, few, many or no size at all.

TRBJ1-5	TRBV5-4	TRBD1	-	TGTGCCAGCAGACCCGGACAGGGGAGGAATCAGCCCCAGCATTTT	CASRPGQGRNQPQHF
TRBJ2-1	TRBV4-2	-	-	TGTGCCAGCGAACAGGGCGATGAGCAGTTCTTC	CASEQGDEQFF
TRBJ2-7	TRBV6-5	-	-	TGTGCCAGCAGTTACTCTCGGCCAGGTCCCTACGAGCAGTACTTC	CASSYSRPGPYEQYF
TRBJ1-1	TRBV27	-	-	TGTGCCAGCAGTTTACAGGGCGGCACTGAAGCTTTCTTT	CASSLQGGTEAFF
TRBJ2-7	TRBV6-1	TRBD2	-	TGTGCCAGCACAAGACTAGCGGGCGTCGCTACGGAGCAGTACTTC	CASTRLAGVATEQYF
TRBJ1-1	TRBV2	-	few	TGTGCCAGCAGTGACACAGGCTTCCCAATGAACACTGAAGCTTTCTTT	CASSDTGFPMNTEAFF
TRBJ2-7	TRBV6-5	TRBD2	few	TGTGCCAGCAGTCGGGAGGCCTACTACGAGCAGTACTTC	CASSREAYYEQYF
TRBJ2-5	TRBV5-1	TRBD1	-	TGCGCCAGCAGCCTGAGGGGACAGGGGGGAACCGGGGAGACCCAGTACTTC	CASSLRGQGGTGETQYF
TRBJ1-1	TRBV7-9	-	once	TGTTCCAGCAGCCCCCCGGAGTGGAGTGAAGCTTTCTTT	CSSSPPEWSEAFF
TRBJ2-7	TRBV21-1	-	-	TGTGCCAGCAGCAAAGCGCTCCGAGACAGGTCCTACGAGCAGTACTTC	CASSKALRDRSYEQYF
TRBJ2-1	TRBV6-1	-	few	TGTGCCAGCAGTGATTGGGAGAATGAGCAGTTCTTC	CASSDWENEQFF
TRBJ2-1	TRBV6-4	TRBD2	few	TGTGCCAGCAGTGAGGGGTACGGGGGGACCAATGAGCAGTTCTTC	CASSEGYGGTNEQFF
TRBJ1-5	TRBV10-3	-	-	TGTGCCATCAGTGAGTCACAGGGAAGGAATCAGCCCCAGCATTTT	CAISESQGRNQPQHF
TRBJ2-1	TRBV4-1	TRBD2	-	TGCGCCAGCAGCCAAGATCGGGGCGGGAGCGCCTACAATGAGCAGTTCTTC	CASSQDRGGSAYNEQFF
TRBJ2-3	TRBV5-1	TRBD1	-	TGCGCCAGCAGCCCCCGACAGGGGGATACGCAGTATTTT	CASSPRQGDTQYF
TRBJ2-3	TRBV29-1	TRBD1	once	TGCAGCGTCCGGACAGGGGTCACAGATACGCAGTATTTT	CSVRTGVTDTQYF
TRBJ1-6	TRBV11-2	-	-	TGTGCCAGCAGCTTAGGACGACAGATTTCACCCCTCCACTTT	CASSLGRQISPLHF
TRBJ2-5	TRBV6-1	-	-	TGTGCCAGCAGTGAAGCTGGGGGGAAAGAGACCCAGTACTTC	CASSEAGGKETQYF
TRBJ2-5	TRBV5-5	TRBD2	once	TGTGCCAGCAGCCCCGGGGTAGCGGGAGTTAAAGAGACCCAGTACTTC	CASSPGVAGVKETQYF
TRBJ2-7	TRBV6-5	TRBD1	-	TGTGCCAGCAGTTCCGAGGGACAGGGTTCCTACGAGCAGTACTTC	CASSSEGQGSYEQYF
TRBJ1-2	TRBV6-5	TRBD1	few	TGTGCCAGCAGTTACGACAGGGACTATGGCTACACCTTC	CASSYDRDYGYTF
TRBJ1-2	TRBV18	-	-	TGTGCCAGCTCACCCCAGGCCAGGGACTATGGCTACACCTTC	CASSPQARDYGYTF
TRBJ2-1	TRBV7-9	TRBD2	-	TGTGCCAGCAGCGCCCGGGGGGATGAGCAGTTCTTC	CASSARGDEQFF
TRBJ1-1	TRBV2	-	-	TGTGCCAGCATCAAATCCCAAGGGGTCATGAACACTGAAGCTTTCTTT	CASIKSQGVMNTEAFF
TRBJ2-1	TRBV25-1	TRBD2	-	TGTGCCAGCAGTGAATTCGGGGGGGTCCCCAACAATGAGCAGTTCTTC	CASSEFGGVPNNEQFF
TRBJ2-1	TRBV29-1	TRBD2	-	TGCAGCGTCAAAACCGGCACTAGCGGGGGGAGCGGTGAGCAGTTCTTC	CSVKTGTSGGSGEQFF
TRBJ2-7	TRBV5-1	TRBD2	-	TGCGCCAGCAGCTCGGGCAGGCGGGAGGGCGTTAACGAGCAGTACTTC	CASSSGRREGVNEQYF
TRBJ1-1	TRBV15	TRBD1	-	TGTGCCACCAGCAGGGACAGGGGAGCGGCCGAAGCTTTCTTT	CATSRDRGAAEAFF
TRBJ2-1	TRBV19	TRBD1	-	TGTGCCAGTAGTATACTCAGACCCGGGACAGGGACCTCCTACAATGAGCAGTTCTTC	CASSILRPGTGTSYNEQFF
TRBJ1-4	TRBV6-6	-	few	TGTGCCAGCAGTTACTCGATCGAGGAAAAACTGTTTTTT	CASSYSIEEKLFF
TRBJ1-2	TRBV19	TRBD1	-	TGTGCCAGTAGTACCGGGACAGGGATCGATGGCTACACCTTC	CASSTGTGIDGYTF
TRBJ2-7	TRBV7-2	-	-	TGTGCCAGCAGCTTGGACAGATACTCCTACGAGCAGTACTTC	CASSLDRYSYEQYF
TRBJ1-2	TRBV19	-	-	TGTGCCAGTAGTCCGGGTCGCCAAGCTAGAGGTGGCTACACCTTC	CASSPGRQARGGYTF
TRBJ2-7	TRBV28	-	-	TGTGCCAGCAGTTTATTGCAGGTACAGTACTTC	CASSLLQVQYF
TRBJ2-7	TRBV10-3	TRBD2	-	TGTGCCATCAGTGAAGCGGGAGGGCCCTACGAGCAGTACTTC	CAISEAGGPYEQYF
TRBJ1-5	TRBV2	-	-	TGTGCCAGCAGCCTTTGGGCAGATAGCAATCAGCCCCAGCATTTT	CASSLWADSNQPQHF
TRBJ2-7	TRBV7-6	TRBD1	-	TGTGCCAGCAGCTTAGGGACAGGGGGCTCGACCTACGAGCAGTACTTC	CASSLGTGGSTYEQYF
TRBJ2-3	TRBV30	TRBD2	-	TGTGCCTGGAGTGTACAGTCTAGCGGGAGCTCAGATACGCAGTATTTT	CAWSVQSSGSSDTQYF
TRBJ2-7	TRBV29-1	TRBD1	-	TGCAGCGCAATGACAGGGGCCTCCTACGAGCAGTACTTC	CSAMTGASYEQYF
TRBJ1-2	TRBV6-1	-	once	TGTGCCAGCAGTGAAGGGTGGGGCACAGGGAGCGGCTACACCTTC	CASSEGWGTGSGYTF
TRBJ1-1	TRBV7-9	-	-	TGTGCCAGCAGCGCCGGAGTCACTGAAGCTTTCTTT	CASSAGVTEAFF
TRBJ1-1	TRBV5-1	TRBD1	-	TGCGCCAGCAGCCCCACGGGGCAGGGGGTCACTGAAGCTTTCTTT	CASSPTGQGVTEAFF
TRBJ2-2	TRBV5-1	TRBD2	-	TGCGCCAGCAGCCCCGGGACTAACATGTGGGGGGAGCTGTTTTTT	CASSPGTNMWGELFF
TRBJ1-1	TRBV19	TRBD1	-	TGTGCCAGTAGTATAAAGAGGGACAGGGGACAGAACACTGAAGCTTTCTTT	CASSIKRDRGQNTEAFF
TRBJ2-1	TRBV10-1	TRBD2	-	TGCGCCAGCGGGACTAGCGGGGGGGGTTTCAATGAGCAGTTCTTC	CASGTSGGGFNEQFF
TRBJ2-1	TRBV5-1	-	few	TGCGCCAGCAGCTTTGCGGGGCGAAATGAGCAGTTCTTC	CASSFAGRNEQFF
TRBJ1-5	TRBV19	TRBD1	-	TGTGCCAGCGACCCCCTGGGACAGAGCAATCAGCCCCAGCATTTT	CASDPLGQSNQPQHF
TRBJ1-2	TRBV13	TRBD1	-	TGTGCCAGCAGCCCCGGATCGACAGGGTTTGGCTACACCTTC	CASSPGSTGFGYTF
TRBJ2-1	TRBV10-2	-	-	TGCGCCAGCAGTGAGTCGACTCCAGGGGAACTAAACAATGAGCAGTTCTTC	CASSESTPGELNNEQFF
TRBJ2-3	TRBV7-9	TRBD2	-	TGTGCCAGCAGCCGTAGCGGGGGGGGATCAGATACGCAGTATTTT	CASSRSGGGSDTQYF
TRBJ2-3	TRBV2	TRBD2	-	TGTGCCAGCAGTGAAGATGTGGGACTAGCGGGGCCCACAGATACGCAGTATTTT	CASSEDVGLAGPTDTQYF
TRBJ1-1	TRBV5-1	-	-	TGCGCCAGCAGCTTGGGGCAGGCGAACACTGAAGCTTTCTTT	CASSLGQANTEAFF
TRBJ1-5	TRBV5-5	-	-	TGTGCCAGCAGTATGAAAGACACTCTTTATCAGCCCCAGCATTTT	CASSMKDTLYQPQHF
TRBJ2-7	TRBV6-4	-	-	TGTGCCAGCAGACGGGACATGAACCTCTACGAGCAGTACTTC	CASRRDMNLYEQYF
TRBJ2-5	TRBV2	-	-	TGTGCCAGCAGTGTCAGTGAAGAGACCCAGTACTTC	CASSVSEETQYF
TRBJ2-2	TRBV1	-	-	TGCACCAGCAGCCAAGATGGGGCTAGCGGGAGGGCCAAGGACGGGGAGCTGTTTTTT	CTSSQDGASGRAKDGELFF